This TCR beta chain is drawn from a study of blood T cell repertoires in COVID-19. Study-level background: Samples representing acute and convalescent COVID-19 were sourced from the United States, Italy and Spain. From T cells, B-cell-depleted T cells, or PBMCs came the material, which was cDNA or gDNA.

As originally analysed: Nucleated cell counts were estimated from reference gene primer amplification. The data were produced by immunoSEQ multiplex PCR, yet TCRdb's version contains in-frame clones alone and is incomplete. V and J calls and clone size follow that table, whereas D and trimming were derived from the DNA. The sample has 200,000 to 300,000 clones, 70% to 90% seen once. In germline, CDR1 is SGHTA, CDR2 FQGNSA. J was trimmed by 7 bases and V by 5 bases; bases with no gene match: 6. The CDR3 spans 14 residues. This TCR came from a woman aged 40 to 55 with acute or convalescent COVID-19. The sequenced material came from peripheral blood. The chain carries TRBV7-2 and TRBJ1-4; 8 bases are shared with TRBD1. The DNA for the CDR3 is TGTGCCAGCAGCCGGACAGGGTCTGGTGAAAAACTGTTTTTT. Translation: CASSRTGSGEKLFF.